A single sample is the source of the 25 T cell receptor beta chains below, sequenced in a study of T cell clonotyping in hematopoietic cell transplantation listed by TCRdb under 2021. Libraries were made using the immunoSEQ multiplex PCR assay. Imported from immuneACCESS, the table was reduced by TCRdb to in-frame sequences with V and J called. These copies leave out some clones; in studies compared against another copy, an unresolved V gene accounts for under half, and the cause of the remainder is not known. The sample table records thousands of clones; roughly 98% of these occur just once. Of the sample, roughly 0.64% falls within the top ten clones. What this sample's time point label stands for: 30 days after allo-HCT. The sequencing used PBMCs, collected 30 days after allogeneic stem cell transplant. The receptors shown here come from a male patient between 55 and 70 years old who had an allogeneic stem cell transplant from a related donor, so the T cells may come from the graft donor. Some clones in this sample may be carry-over from other donors' samples.

A single count supports this clone. The chain joins TRBV5-6 to TRBJ1-1, with D tentatively TRBD1 (6 bases). The CDR3 extends over 16 amino acids. Germline V gene lookup returns CDR1 SGHDT and CDR2 YYEEEE. V lost 0 bases to trimming and J lost 10 bases, with 22 bases between them. Here the CDR3 reads CASSLEPGAGQGRAFF. The CDR3 DNA reads as TGTGCCAGCAGCTTGGAACCGGGGGCGGGTCAGGGGAGAGCTTTCTTT.

This rearrangement joins TRBV5-1 to TRBJ1-6, with 8 bases identical to TRBD1. The V and J ends lost 4 bases and 8 bases, in that order; junction bases with no gene match: 11. The CDR3 sequence is 16 residues long. Per the germline V gene, CDR1 is SGHRS and CDR2 is YFSETQ. In DNA, the CDR3 is TGCGCCAGCAGCACGACAGGGGCCGGGAGGGATTCACCCCTCCACTTT. Its protein product is CASSTTGAGRDSPLHF.

This rearrangement joins TRBV6-7 to TRBJ1-5; D is ambiguous. TRBV6-7 is sorted into the ORF group, with uncertain function. Trimming shortened V by 2 bases and J by 1 base, and 15 bases separated the two germline ends. The CDR3 contains 17 residues. The CDR3 bases are TGTGCCAGCAGTTACCCGGTGGGGTGGGAGAGCAATCAGCCCCAGCATTTT. It specifies CASSYPVGWESNQPQHF.

This chain connects TRBV30 to TRBJ2-2; D not certain. The germline gives CDR1 GTSNPN, CDR2 SVGIG (reference sequence). The CDR3 contains 13 residues. The ends were cut back, 4 bases at V and 1 base at J, with 7 bases in the middle. The CDR3 sequence: CAWTAENTGELFF. The CDR3 DNA reads as TGTGCCTGGACGGCGGAGAACACCGGGGAGCTGTTTTTT.

The chain couples TRBV5-1 to TRBJ2-3, with no clear D. The CDR3 sequence is 15 residues long. Trimming stripped 0 bases from V and 0 bases from J, with 8 bases between. Germline CDR1 is SGHRS and CDR2 is YFSETQ. In DNA, the CDR3 is TGCGCCAGCAGCTTGGAGGGTCCAAGCACAGATACGCAGTATTTT. This gives the protein CASSLEGPSTDTQYF.

The chain uses TRBV7-9 and TRBJ1-2; D call uncertain. Germline assignment: CDR1 SEHNR and CDR2 FQNEAQ (reference sequence). Trimming took off 5 bases at V and 4 bases at J, with 20 bases between the two ends. CDR3 length: 16 residues. The CDR3 region is CASSPSVGEIPYGYTF. In DNA, the CDR3 is TGTGCCAGCAGCCCCTCGGTCGGAGAAATACCCTATGGCTACACCTTC.

This chain links TRBV5-4 with TRBJ2-2, with a weak D call TRBD2 (5 bases). This CDR3 spans 15 amino acids. Germline V gene data show CDR1 as SGHNT and CDR2 as YYREEE (reference sequence). The V end lost 4 bases, the J end lost 1 base, and 11 bases lay between the germline ends. The CDR3 sequence: CASSLGLRNTGELFF. CDR3 DNA sequence: TGTGCCAGCAGCCTCGGACTTCGGAACACCGGGGAGCTGTTTTTT.

This chain joins TRBV28 and TRBJ1-3; no definite D call. Germline V lookup: CDR1 MDHEN, CDR2 SYDVKM. The CDR3 runs to 15 residues. With 5 bases removed from V and 6 bases from J, the gap between germline ends came to 17 bases. CDR3 bases: TGTGCCAGCAGTATTGACCCCTGGCGTATAAACACCATATATTTT. Protein: CASSIDPWRINTIYF.

The chain has TRBV7-9 and TRBJ2-7, with 7 bases that match TRBD1. The trim removed 5 bases at V and 4 bases at J, leaving 5 bases unmatched. Per the germline V gene, CDR1 is SEHNR and CDR2 is FQNEAQ (reference sequence). This CDR3 comprises 13 residues. CDR3 loop: CASSGQVNYEQYF. CDR3 in DNA: TGTGCCAGCAGCGGACAGGTGAATTACGAGCAGTACTTC.

The chain has TRBV5-1 and TRBJ1-5; the D is unclear. Germline V CDR1 and CDR2: SGHRS, YFSETQ. The CDR3 loop spans 15 amino acids. With 0 bases removed from V and 5 bases from J, the gap between germline ends came to 12 bases. For the CDR3, the DNA is TGCGCCAGCAGCTTGGATGGGAACGTTGATCAGCCCCAGCATTTT. It yields the protein CASSLDGNVDQPQHF.

J is TRBJ1-2 and V is TRBV7-6; TRBD1 is a possible D gene (6 bases). Germline values: CDR1 SGHVS, CDR2 FNYEAQ. The length of the CDR3 is 15 residues. Between the trimmed V and J ends, which lost 5 bases and 2 bases, there was a span of 15 bases. CDR3 sequence (DNA): TGTGCCAGCAGCACGCCCAGGGGACCGAACTATGGCTACACCTTC. Amino acid sequence: CASSTPRGPNYGYTF. Full variable domain (rest looked up from reference TRBV7-6 and TRBJ1-2): GAGVSQSPRYKVTKRGQDVALRCDPISGHVSLYWYRQALGQGPEFLTYFNYEAQQDKSGLPNDRFSAERPEGSISTLTIQRTEQRDSAMYRCASSTPRGPNYGYTFGSGTRLTVV.

J is TRBJ1-2 and V is TRBV19; D unclear. Germline V CDR1 and CDR2: LNHDA, SQIVND (reference sequence). Trimming removed 4 bases from V and 4 bases from J, with 4 bases in between. CDR3 length equals 11 residues. The CDR3 sequence is CASSKGYGYTF. As DNA, the CDR3 is TGTGCCAGTAGTAAGGGCTATGGCTACACCTTC.

This rearrangement joins TRBV27 to TRBJ2-7; D is undetermined. The CDR3 covers 15 residues. Trimming stripped 4 bases from V and 3 bases from J, with 16 bases between. Germline-derived CDR1 and CDR2 are MNHEY and SMNVEV (reference sequence). CDR3 coding DNA: TGTGCCAGCAGTTCAGCTTTGGGTCTAGTCTACGAGCAGTACTTC. This translates into CASSSALGLVYEQYF.

The chain carries TRBV7-2 and TRBJ2-7, with 10 bases matching TRBD1. Germline lookup yields CDR1 SGHTA and CDR2 FQGNSA. Trimming took 5 bases from V and 4 from J; bases not matched to a gene: 2. The CDR3 is 13 residues long. CDR3 region: CASSLDRGYEQYF. Here the CDR3 DNA reads TGTGCCAGCAGCCTGGACAGGGGGTACGAGCAGTACTTC.

The chain recombines TRBV28 with TRBJ2-3; D possibly matches TRBD1 or TRBD2 (6 bases each). The germline V gene encodes CDR1 MDHEN and CDR2 SYDVKM. The length of the CDR3 is 15 residues. V lost 5 bases and J lost 6, with 18 bases in between. The CDR3 DNA follows: TGTGCCAGCAGTAAATGGAACGGGGGCGCCGATACGCAGTATTTT. It yields the protein CASSKWNGGADTQYF. The variable domain in full, completed from reference TRBV28 and TRBJ2-3, reads DVKVTQSSRYLVKRTGEKVFLECVQDMDHENMFWYRQDPGLGLRLIYFSYDVKMKEKGDIPEGYSVSREKKERFSLILESASTNQTSMYLCASSKWNGGADTQYFGPGTRLTVL.

V is TRBV10-3 and J is TRBJ1-1; perhaps TRBD1 as D (5 bases). The CDR3 runs to 13 residues. V lost 10 bases and J lost 2, with 14 bases in between. From germline, CDR1 is ENHRY and CDR2 SYGVKD. The DNA for the CDR3 is TGTGCCACCAGACAGCCCTCTAACACTGAAGCTTTCTTT. This encodes CATRQPSNTEAFF.

This clone occurred once. The genes are TRBV5-1 and TRBJ2-5; TRBD2 agrees at 11 bases. The CDR3 extends over 16 amino acids. Unmatched junction bases numbered 6, after V lost 4 bases and J lost 1 base. Germline V gene lookup returns CDR1 SGHRS and CDR2 YFSETQ. Written as DNA, the CDR3 is TGCGCCAGCAGCAACATAGCGGGGGGGGGCCAAGAGACCCAGTACTTC. Translating gives CASSNIAGGGQETQYF.

V and J are TRBV4-2 and TRBJ2-2; 8 positions agree with TRBD2. The CDR3 runs 18 residues. V lost 0 bases, J lost 2 bases, and 8 bases stayed unmatched. Germline CDR1 and CDR2: LGHNA and YNFKEQ. The CDR3: CASSQDPSGGYNTGELFF. The CDR3 coding sequence is TGTGCCAGCAGCCAAGACCCCAGCGGGGGTTACAACACCGGGGAGCTGTTTTTT.

This sequence joins TRBV7-3 and TRBJ2-7; D unresolved. Per germline, CDR1 SGHTA and CDR2 FQGTGA. Trimming removed 1 base from V and 1 base from J, with 8 bases in between. The CDR3 totals 14 residues. Here the CDR3 DNA reads TGTGCCAGCAGCTTAAACGCACAGTCCTACGAGCAGTACTTC. Translation: CASSLNAQSYEQYF.

The J gene is TRBJ2-7, the V gene TRBV5-1; D gene ambiguous. The germline gives CDR1 SGHRS, CDR2 YFSETQ. Trimming left V 2 bases short and J 3 bases short, with 15 bases between. The CDR3 totals 15 residues. The CDR3 DNA reads TGCGCCAGCAGCTTAAATAGGAATGCAATCTACGAGCAGTACTTC. Translation gives CASSLNRNAIYEQYF.

The V and J genes are TRBV6-5 and TRBJ2-5; tentative D call: TRBD1 (8 bases). This CDR3 has 14 residues. The ends were cut back, 5 bases at V and 5 bases at J, with 15 bases in the middle. CDR1 and CDR2 from the germline V gene are MNHEY and SVGAGI. The CDR3 bases are TGTGCCAGCAGTACAGGACAGGGAGGGGAGACCCAGTACTTC. It is translated as CASSTGQGGETQYF.

The V and J genes are TRBV7-2 and TRBJ1-5; no clear D. V shed 0 bases and J shed 3 bases, with 9 bases lying between them. The CDR3 loop spans 15 amino acids. Looked up from germline, CDR1 is SGHTA and CDR2 is FQGNSA. CDR3 protein: CASSLAGWYNQPQHF. CDR3 DNA sequence: TGTGCCAGCAGCTTAGCAGGATGGTACAATCAGCCCCAGCATTTT.

The chain combines TRBV7-9 with TRBJ1-5, with no clear D. Trimming removed 1 base from V and 7 bases from J, with 5 bases in between. The CDR3 sequence is 12 residues long. CDR1 and CDR2 from the germline V gene are SEHNR and FQNEAQ (reference sequence). The DNA for the CDR3 is TGTGCCAGCAGCTTAGAGCGGCAGCCCCAGCATTTT. It codes for CASSLERQPQHF.

The chain has TRBV7-6 and TRBJ1-4; D is uncertain. From germline, CDR1 is SGHVS and CDR2 FNYEAQ. V was clipped by 6 bases and J by 2 bases, with 13 bases between them. This CDR3 region has 15 residues. The CDR3 nucleotides read TGTGCCAGCAGGTACGGCAGGTCGACTAATGAAAAACTGTTTTTT. Translating it yields CASRYGRSTNEKLFF.

V gene TRBV28 combines with J gene TRBJ1-1; D is unclear. CDR1 is MDHEN and CDR2 is SYDVKM in the germline V gene. Trimming removed 5 bases from V and 4 bases from J, with 23 bases in between. The CDR3 consists of 17 residues. The CDR3 DNA reads TGTGCCAGCAGTGGGCCGGATTCACCTATGGCGGGCACTGAAGCTTTCTTT. Protein sequence: CASSGPDSPMAGTEAFF.